Detailed here is one T cell receptor (beta chain). Its specificity is not known. This record belongs to a study of vaccination and CD4 T cells after COVID-19. Notes on the study in general: Convalescent patients' clones that were vaccine-specific were spike mono-reactive in 304 of 307 cases.

The assay that was used to sequence DNA from cultured CD4+ T cells was the Oncomine TCR Beta short-read assay. TCRdb reprocessed the PCR reads with MiXCR, giving one entry per CDR3 protein. The repertoire consists of over 10,000 distinct CDR3 sequences, with 45% to 55% occurring once and the leading ten covering about a fifth. V was pared by 1 base and J by 2 bases, with 5 bases between. Germline loops: CDR1 SEHNR, CDR2 FQNEAQ (reference sequence). The CDR3 extends over 14 amino acids. The sample's treatment: roughly 11-day PBMC culture with coronavirus spike peptide pools or control peptides (ViraFEST assay).

The sample was cultured CD4+ T cells from blood, taken after SARS-CoV-2 vaccination. The gene calls are TRBV7-9 and TRBJ2-2; D uncertain. The TCR comes from a human donor with COVID-19. The CDR3 sequence: CASSLGHNTGELFF. DNA for the CDR3: TGTGCCAGCAGCTTAGGGCATAACACCGGGGAGCTGTTTTTT. Full variable domain (rest looked up from reference TRBV7-9 and TRBJ2-2): DTGVSQNPRHKITKRGQNVTFRCDPISEHNRLYWYRQTLGQGPEFLTYFQNEAQLEKSRLLSDRFSAERPKGSFSTLEIQRTEQGDSAMYLCASSLGHNTGELFFGEGSRLTVL.